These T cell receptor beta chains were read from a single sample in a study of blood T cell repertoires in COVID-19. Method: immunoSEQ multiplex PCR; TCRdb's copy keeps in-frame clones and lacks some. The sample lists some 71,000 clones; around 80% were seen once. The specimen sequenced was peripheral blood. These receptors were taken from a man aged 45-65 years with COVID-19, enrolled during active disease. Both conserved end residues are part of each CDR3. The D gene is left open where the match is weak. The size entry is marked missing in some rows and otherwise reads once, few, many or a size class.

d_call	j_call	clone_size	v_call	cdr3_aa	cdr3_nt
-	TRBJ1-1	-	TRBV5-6	CASSPRRGPEAFF	TGTGCCAGCAGCCCGCGCAGGGGTCCTGAAGCTTTCTTT
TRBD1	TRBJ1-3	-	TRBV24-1	CATSDYDRGRENTIYF	TGTGCCACCAGTGACTATGACAGGGGGAGGGAAAACACCATATATTTT
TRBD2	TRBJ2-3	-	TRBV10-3	CAISLTSGDYTQYF	TGTGCCATCAGCTTAACTAGCGGGGATTATACGCAGTATTTT
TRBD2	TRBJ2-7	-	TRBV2	CASRVAGGDEQYF	TGTGCCAGCAGGGTAGCGGGGGGCGACGAGCAGTACTTC
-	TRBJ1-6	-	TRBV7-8	CASSGLRDSPLHF	TGTGCCAGCAGCGGACTAAGGGATTCACCCCTCCACTTT
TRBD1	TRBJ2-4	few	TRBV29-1	CSARTGGAWDIQYF	TGCAGCGCAAGGACAGGGGGCGCCTGGGACATTCAGTACTTC
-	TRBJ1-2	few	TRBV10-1	CASSEGQSYGYTF	TGCGCCAGCAGTGAGGGACAGAGCTATGGCTACACCTTC
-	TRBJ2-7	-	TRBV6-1	CASSEGGGASYEQYF	TGTGCCAGCAGTGAAGGGGGCGGGGCGTCCTACGAGCAGTACTTC
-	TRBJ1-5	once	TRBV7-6	CASSFLHREVNQPQHF	TGTGCCAGCAGCTTCCTACACAGGGAAGTCAATCAGCCCCAGCATTTT
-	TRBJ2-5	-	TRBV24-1	CATSDSGQETQYF	TGTGCCACCAGTGACTCAGGTCAAGAGACCCAGTACTTC
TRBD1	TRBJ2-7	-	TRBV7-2	CASSPGGQGVYEQYF	TGTGCCAGCAGCCCTGGAGGACAGGGGGTCTACGAGCAGTACTTC